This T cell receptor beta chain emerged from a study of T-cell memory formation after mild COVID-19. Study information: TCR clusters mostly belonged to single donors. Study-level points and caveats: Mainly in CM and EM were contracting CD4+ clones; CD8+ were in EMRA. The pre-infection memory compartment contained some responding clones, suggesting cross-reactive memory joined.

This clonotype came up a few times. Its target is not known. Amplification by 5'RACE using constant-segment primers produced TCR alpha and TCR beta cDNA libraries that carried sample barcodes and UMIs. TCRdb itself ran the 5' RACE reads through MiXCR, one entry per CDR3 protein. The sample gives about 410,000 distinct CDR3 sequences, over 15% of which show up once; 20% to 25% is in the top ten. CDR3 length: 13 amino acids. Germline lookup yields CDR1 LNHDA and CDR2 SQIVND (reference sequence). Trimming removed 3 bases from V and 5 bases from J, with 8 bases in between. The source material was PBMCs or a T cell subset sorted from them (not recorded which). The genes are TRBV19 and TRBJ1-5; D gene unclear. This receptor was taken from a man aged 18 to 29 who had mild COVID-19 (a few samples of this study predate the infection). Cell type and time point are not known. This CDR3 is CASSIARDQPQHF. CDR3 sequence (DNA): TGTGCCAGTAGTATTGCCCGTGATCAGCCCCAGCATTTT.